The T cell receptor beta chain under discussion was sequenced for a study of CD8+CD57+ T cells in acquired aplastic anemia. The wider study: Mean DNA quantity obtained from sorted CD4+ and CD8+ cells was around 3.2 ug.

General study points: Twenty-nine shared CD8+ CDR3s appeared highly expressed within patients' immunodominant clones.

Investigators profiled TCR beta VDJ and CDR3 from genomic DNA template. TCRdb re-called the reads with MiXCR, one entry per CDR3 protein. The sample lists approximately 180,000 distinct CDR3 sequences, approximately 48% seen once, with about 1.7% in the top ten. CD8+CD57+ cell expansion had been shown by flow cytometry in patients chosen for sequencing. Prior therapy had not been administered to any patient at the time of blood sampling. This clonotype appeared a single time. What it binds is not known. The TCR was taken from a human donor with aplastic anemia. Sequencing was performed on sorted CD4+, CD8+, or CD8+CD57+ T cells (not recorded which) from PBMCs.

CDR3 region: CASSFLTSRYNEQFF. CDR3 bases: TGTGCCAGCAGCTTCCTGACTAGCCGCTACAATGAGCAGTTCTTC. The chain combines TRBV7-3 with TRBJ2-1, with 7 bases matching TRBD2. The CDR3 length is 15 residues. CDR1 and CDR2 (germline): SGHTA, FQGTGA. The trim removed 3 bases at V and 3 bases at J, leaving 5 bases unmatched.